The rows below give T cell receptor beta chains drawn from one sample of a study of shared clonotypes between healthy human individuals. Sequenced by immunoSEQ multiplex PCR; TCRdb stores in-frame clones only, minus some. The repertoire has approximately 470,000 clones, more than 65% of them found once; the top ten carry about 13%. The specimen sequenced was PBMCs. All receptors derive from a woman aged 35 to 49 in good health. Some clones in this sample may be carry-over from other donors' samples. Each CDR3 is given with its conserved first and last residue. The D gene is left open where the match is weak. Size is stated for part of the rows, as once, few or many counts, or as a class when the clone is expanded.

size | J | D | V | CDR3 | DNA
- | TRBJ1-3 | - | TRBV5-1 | CASSPGTSRTFSGNTIYF | TGCGCCAGCAGCCCTGGGACTTCCCGTACCTTTTCTGGAAACACCATATATTTT
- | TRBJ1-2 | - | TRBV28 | CASSPSGGSGVRGYTF | TGTGCCAGCAGTCCTAGTGGCGGGTCGGGAGTCCGGGGCTACACCTTC
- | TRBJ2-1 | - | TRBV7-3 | CASSPGQSHNEQFF | TGTGCCAGCAGCCCTGGACAGTCCCACAATGAGCAGTTCTTC
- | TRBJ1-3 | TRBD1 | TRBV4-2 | CASSRGQTNSGNTIYF | TGTGCCAGCAGCCGGGGACAGACCAACTCTGGAAACACCATATATTTT
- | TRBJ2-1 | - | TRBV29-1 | CSASRDYNEQFF | TGCAGCGCCAGCCGGGACTACAATGAGCAGTTCTTC
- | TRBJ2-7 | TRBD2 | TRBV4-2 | CASSQAPLAGVFYEQYF | TGTGCCAGCAGCCAAGCTCCACTAGCGGGAGTTTTTTACGAGCAGTACTTC
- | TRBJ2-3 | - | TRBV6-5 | CASSYWGPHTDTQYF | TGTGCCAGCAGTTACTGGGGACCCCACACAGATACGCAGTATTTT
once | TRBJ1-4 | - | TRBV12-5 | CASGLVPGSPNEKLFF | TGTGCTAGTGGTTTGGTACCAGGCAGTCCTAATGAAAAACTGTTTTTT
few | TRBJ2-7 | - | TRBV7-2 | CASRGAQFSYEQYF | TGTGCCAGCAGGGGGGCACAGTTCTCCTACGAGCAGTACTTC
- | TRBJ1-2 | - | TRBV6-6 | CASNTQGWGYTF | TGTGCCAGCAATACTCAGGGATGGGGCTACACCTTC
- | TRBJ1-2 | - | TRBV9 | CASSPSGTHTNYGYTF | TGTGCCAGCAGCCCATCCGGGACGCACACTAACTATGGCTACACCTTC
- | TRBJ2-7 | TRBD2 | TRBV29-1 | CSVLPAGVYEQYF | TGCAGCGTTCTCCCAGCGGGAGTATACGAGCAGTACTTC
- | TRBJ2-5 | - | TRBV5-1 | CASSMTPLETQYF | TGCGCCAGCAGCATGACTCCCCTGGAGACCCAGTACTTC
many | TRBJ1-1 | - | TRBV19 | CASWPGWVNTEAFF | TGTGCCAGTTGGCCGGGTTGGGTGAACACTGAAGCTTTCTTT
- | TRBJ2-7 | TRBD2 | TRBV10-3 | CAISTRTSGSYEQYF | TGTGCCATCAGTACCCGGACTAGCGGGAGCTACGAGCAGTACTTC
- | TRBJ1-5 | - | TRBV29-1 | CSVGEHSNQPQHF | TGCAGCGTTGGGGAACATAGCAATCAGCCCCAGCATTTT
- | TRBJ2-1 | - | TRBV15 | CATSRDRSRVEEQFF | TGTGCCACCAGCAGAGATCGGTCCAGGGTTGAGGAGCAGTTCTTC
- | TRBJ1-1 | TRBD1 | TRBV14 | CASSRDRNTEAFF | TGTGCCAGCAGCCGGGACAGAAACACTGAAGCTTTCTTT
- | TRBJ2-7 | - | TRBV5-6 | CASSWGTSSYEQYF | TGTGCCAGCAGCTGGGGGACTTCCTCCTACGAGCAGTACTTC
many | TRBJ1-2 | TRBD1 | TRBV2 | CASSEWRDSLRGYTF | TGTGCCAGCAGTGAATGGCGGGACAGTCTCAGGGGCTACACCTTC
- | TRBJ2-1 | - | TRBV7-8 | CASSLVRGGYSPSYNEQFF | TGTGCCAGCAGCTTAGTACGGGGCGGGTACTCTCCTTCCTACAATGAGCAGTTCTTC
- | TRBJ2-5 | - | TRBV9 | CASSVGYDRETQYF | TGTGCCAGCAGCGTAGGGTACGATAGGGAGACCCAGTACTTC
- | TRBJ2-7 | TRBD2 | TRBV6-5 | CASRWTSGRYEQYF | TGTGCCAGCAGGTGGACTAGCGGGAGATACGAGCAGTACTTC
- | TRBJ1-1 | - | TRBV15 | CATSRESGAISYMNTEAFF | TGTGCCACCAGCAGAGAATCGGGGGCGATCTCCTACATGAACACTGAAGCTTTCTTT
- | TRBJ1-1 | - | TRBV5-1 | CASSSGAGGNTEAFF | TGCGCCAGCAGCTCAGGAGCTGGGGGGAACACTGAAGCTTTCTTT
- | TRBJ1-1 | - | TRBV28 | CASSSPSGEDTEAFF | TGTGCCAGCAGTTCGCCGTCGGGGGAGGACACTGAAGCTTTCTTT
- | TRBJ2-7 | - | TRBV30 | CAWRKGGGYEQYF | TGTGCCTGGAGAAAGGGGGGAGGGTACGAGCAGTACTTC
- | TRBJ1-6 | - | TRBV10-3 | CAIKEGLSPLHF | TGTGCCATCAAAGAGGGACTCTCACCCCTCCACTTT
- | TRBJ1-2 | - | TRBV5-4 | CASSFDSLTNYGYTF | TGTGCCAGCAGCTTCGACAGCCTCACTAACTATGGCTACACCTTC
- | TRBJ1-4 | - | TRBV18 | CARNFSGPPNEKLFF | TGTGCCAGAAATTTCTCCGGGCCCCCTAATGAAAAACTGTTTTTT
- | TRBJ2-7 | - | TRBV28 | CASREGGGYEQYF | TGTGCCAGTAGAGAGGGAGGGGGGTACGAGCAGTACTTC
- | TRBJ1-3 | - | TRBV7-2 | CASSFGVGFGNTIYF | TGTGCCAGCAGCTTCGGCGTGGGTTTTGGAAACACCATATATTTT
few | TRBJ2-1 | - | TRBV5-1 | CASSLTPSGEQFF | TGCGCCAGCAGCTTGACACCCTCCGGTGAGCAGTTCTTC
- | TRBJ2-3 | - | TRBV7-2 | CASSLDQGSDTQYF | TGTGCCAGCAGCTTAGATCAGGGTTCAGATACGCAGTATTTT
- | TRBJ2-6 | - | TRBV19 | CASSPTVSGANVLTF | TGTGCCAGTAGCCCTACAGTCTCTGGGGCCAACGTCCTGACTTTC
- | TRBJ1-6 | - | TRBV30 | CAWSGGGLTPLHF | TGTGCCTGGAGTGGGGGAGGGCTGACCCCCCTCCACTTT
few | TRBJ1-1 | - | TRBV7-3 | CASSSQGLNTEAFF | TGTGCCAGCAGCTCCCAGGGACTGAACACTGAAGCTTTCTTT
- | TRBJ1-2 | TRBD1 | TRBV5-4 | CASSSGQATYGYTF | TGTGCCAGCAGCTCGGGACAGGCGACCTATGGCTACACCTTC
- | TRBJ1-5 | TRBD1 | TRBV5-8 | CASSPRTGYQPQHF | TGTGCCAGCAGCCCCCGGACAGGGTATCAGCCCCAGCATTTT
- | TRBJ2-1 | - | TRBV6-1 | CASSEGPINNEQFF | TGTGCCAGCAGTGAAGGCCCGATAAACAATGAGCAGTTCTTC
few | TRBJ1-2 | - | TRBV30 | CAWNREGGDGYTF | TGTGCCTGGAACCGGGAAGGGGGAGACGGCTACACCTTC
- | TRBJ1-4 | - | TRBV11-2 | CASSDRGGLFF | TGTGCCAGCAGCGACCGAGGGGGACTGTTTTTT
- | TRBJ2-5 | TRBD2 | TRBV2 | CASSEAGLAGGYYF | TGTGCCAGCAGTGAAGCGGGACTAGCGGGAGGGTACTACTTC
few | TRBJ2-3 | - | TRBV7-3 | CASSLTLSVTDTQYF | TGTGCCAGCAGCTTAACGCTTAGCGTAACAGATACGCAGTATTTT
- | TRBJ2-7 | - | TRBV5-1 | CASSFMDTASYEQYF | TGCGCCAGCAGCTTCATGGACACCGCATCCTACGAGCAGTACTTC
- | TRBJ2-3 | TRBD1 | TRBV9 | CASSTRTGPDTQYF | TGTGCCAGCAGCACCCGGACAGGGCCAGATACGCAGTATTTT
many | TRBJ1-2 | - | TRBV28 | CASSLTTGPYYGYTF | TGTGCCAGCAGTTTAACGACAGGACCTTACTATGGCTACACCTTC
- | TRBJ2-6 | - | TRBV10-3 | CAISDHRGLSSGANVLTF | TGTGCCATCAGTGACCACAGGGGACTTAGCTCTGGGGCCAACGTCCTGACTTTC
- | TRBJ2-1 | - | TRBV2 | CASSPDNYNEQFF | TGTGCCAGCAGCCCTGATAACTACAATGAGCAGTTCTTC
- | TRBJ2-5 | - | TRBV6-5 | CASSPRGGIQETQYF | TGTGCCAGCAGCCCCAGGGGGGGGATACAAGAGACCCAGTACTTC
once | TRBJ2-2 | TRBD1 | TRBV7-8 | CASSLPPRGGTGVTGELFF | TGTGCCAGCAGCTTACCACCCCGTGGAGGGACAGGGGTGACCGGGGAGCTGTTTTTT
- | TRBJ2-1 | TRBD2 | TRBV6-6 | CASSFTSGSLNDEQFF | TGTGCCAGCAGTTTCACTAGCGGGAGTTTGAACGATGAGCAGTTCTTC
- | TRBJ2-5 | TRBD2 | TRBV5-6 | CASSGTSEETQYF | TGTGCCAGCAGCGGGACTAGCGAAGAGACCCAGTACTTC